These 18 T cell receptor beta chains came from one sample sequenced in a study of cytomegalovirus exposure and HLA in healthy donors. The primer mix had 60 Vbeta and 13 Jbeta primers. Libraries were prepared by immunoSEQ multiplex PCR; TCRdb keeps only in-frame clonotypes and omits some of them. The sample records roughly 200,000 clones, roughly 87% being singletons. The sequenced sample consisted of PBMCs. The receptor source for this set is a boy between 2 and 10 years old in good health and CMV-seronegative.

V gene TRBV28 combines with J gene TRBJ1-2, with 8 bases fitting TRBD1. CDR3 size: 15 residues. Germline values: CDR1 MDHEN, CDR2 SYDVKM. V lost 6 bases and J lost 0; bases outside the gene matches: 6. The CDR3 DNA reads TGTGCCAGCAGAATTCGGACAGGGTCTAACTATGGCTACACCTTC. Protein sequence: CASRIRTGSNYGYTF.

The chain uses TRBV7-9 and TRBJ2-7; D might be TRBD1 (6 bases). CDR3 length: 16 amino acids. The ends were cut back, 1 base at V and 5 bases at J, with 18 bases in the middle. Per the germline V gene, CDR1 is SEHNR and CDR2 is FQNEAQ (reference sequence). The CDR3 region has the DNA TGTGCCAGCAGCTTAGGGTTACAGGGAATACATGACGAGCAGTACTTC. Its translation: CASSLGLQGIHDEQYF.

CDR3 amino acids: CASRATGKDQPQHF. The CDR3 DNA reads as TGTGCCAGCAGGGCCACAGGGAAAGATCAGCCCCAGCATTTT. The chain recombines TRBV6-5 with TRBJ1-5; tentatively, D is TRBD1 (6 bases). The V end was cut by 6 bases, the J end by 5 bases, with 14 bases between. This CDR3 comprises 14 residues. Germline assignment: CDR1 MNHEY and CDR2 SVGAGI.

This chain joins TRBV28 and TRBJ2-7; tentatively, D is TRBD1 (5 bases). V lost 2 bases to trimming and J lost 1 base, with 18 bases between them. In germline, CDR1 is MDHEN, CDR2 SYDVKM. The CDR3 has 17 amino acids. CDR3 protein: CASSLTLDSSSSYEQYF. The DNA for the CDR3 is TGTGCCAGCAGTTTAACCCTCGACAGCTCCTCGTCCTACGAGCAGTACTTC.

This clone turned up a few times. The V and J genes are TRBV29-1 and TRBJ2-5; D is unclear. Trimming removed 3 bases at V and 0 bases at J, with 8 bases between. Looked up from germline, CDR1 is SQVTM and CDR2 is ANQGSEA. There are 13 residues in the CDR3. CDR3 DNA sequence: TGCAGCGTTGAGGGCAGGTACCAAGAGACCCAGTACTTC. Translation: CSVEGRYQETQYF.

The J gene is TRBJ2-5, the V gene TRBV5-1, with D uncertain. The DNA end is more similar to TRBJ2-7, so the J call may be wrong. The germline gives CDR1 SGHRS, CDR2 YFSETQ. The CDR3 runs 15 residues. CDR3 nucleotide sequence: TGCGCCAGCAGCTTGGCCCCAGGTAGATCCTACGAGCAGTACTTC. Protein: CASSLAPGRSYEQYF.

V usage is TRBV11-2 and J usage is TRBJ1-2, with 10 nucleotides matching TRBD1. The CDR3 totals 16 residues. The trim removed 1 base at V and 3 bases at J, leaving 5 bases unmatched. Germline V gene sequence: CDR1 SGHAT, CDR2 FQNNGV. For the CDR3, the DNA is TGTGCCAGCAGCTTAGCCGTCGGGACAGGGGACTATGGCTACACCTTC. Its translation is CASSLAVGTGDYGYTF.

This clone has a single count. V gene TRBV13 combines with J gene TRBJ2-2; 9 bases line up with TRBD2. Germline-derived CDR1 and CDR2 are PRHDT and FYEKMQ (reference sequence). V was clipped by 5 bases and J by 2 bases; unmatched bases: 9. This CDR3 comprises 17 residues. The CDR3 DNA follows: TGTGCCAGCAGCGACGAACTAGCGGGCATTAACACCGGGGAGCTGTTTTTT. It codes for CASSDELAGINTGELFF.

This chain uses TRBV19 with TRBJ1-1; no clear D. Germline V gene sequence: CDR1 LNHDA, CDR2 SQIVND (reference sequence). This CDR3 is 13 amino acids long. Between the trimmed V and J ends, which lost 4 bases and 0 bases, there was a span of 6 bases. The CDR3: CASSNGLNTEAFF. CDR3 nucleotide sequence: TGTGCCAGTAGTAATGGCCTGAACACTGAAGCTTTCTTT.

V usage is TRBV6-5 and J usage is TRBJ1-4, with a possible D match to TRBD1 (6 bases). V was cut by 5 bases and J by 8 bases, with 15 bases left in between. Germline loops: CDR1 MNHEY, CDR2 SVGAGI. The CDR3 runs 14 residues. This CDR3 is CASSPGAPREKLFF. The CDR3 DNA sequence: TGTGCCAGCAGTCCAGGGGCGCCGAGGGAAAAACTGTTTTTT.

As concerns this clone: A read error may account for a junction end that differs from germline. Other DNA sequences in the sample encode the same CDR3. The chain couples TRBV7-9 to TRBJ2-7; D might be TRBD2 (5 bases). Germline V gene data show CDR1 as SEHNR and CDR2 as FQNEAQ (reference sequence). The CDR3 has 12 amino acids. In DNA form, the CDR3 reads TGTTCCAGCAGCCTCCGGGGCTACGAGCAGTACTTC. The encoded protein is CSSSLRGYEQYF.

The chain has TRBV6-5 and TRBJ2-7; D remains unclear. Germline CDR1 MNHEY, CDR2 SVGAGI. CDR3 length: 14 residues. V was trimmed by 6 bases and J by 4 bases, leaving 16 bases between them. CDR3 region: CASSRHKNPYEQYF. The CDR3 DNA is TGTGCCAGCAGCCGACACAAGAACCCTTACGAGCAGTACTTC.

About this clone: The sample contains more than one DNA sequence encoding this CDR3. The chain employs TRBV5-1 and TRBJ2-4, with 10 bases that match TRBD2. The germline V gene has CDR1 SGHRS and CDR2 YFSETQ. The CDR3 sequence is 18 residues long. Trimming removed 2 bases from V and 1 base from J; junction bases left unmatched: 9. The DNA for the CDR3 is TGCGCCAGCAGCTTTTTCGGGCTAGCGGGAGATGCCAAAAACATTCAGTACTTC. Its protein is CASSFFGLAGDAKNIQYF. The full variable domain, with the rest looked up from reference TRBV5-1 and TRBJ2-4, is KAGVTQTPRYLIKTRGQQVTLSCSPISGHRSVSWYQQTPGQGLQFLFEYFSETQRNKGNFPGRFSGRQFSNSRSEMNVSTLELGDSALYLCASSFFGLAGDAKNIQYFGAGTRLSVL.

The chain employs TRBV5-5 and TRBJ2-1, with 10 bases identical to TRBD1. Germline V gene sequence: CDR1 SGHKS, CDR2 YYEKEE (reference sequence). The CDR3 spans 15 residues. V lost 0 bases and J lost 8; bases outside the gene matches: 5. CDR3 residues: CASSLVGTGVDEQFF. The CDR3 DNA is TGTGCCAGCAGCTTGGTGGGGACAGGGGTGGATGAGCAGTTCTTC.

The V and J genes are TRBV11-3 and TRBJ2-2, with 8 bases lining up with TRBD1. The CDR3 is 16 amino acids. Trimming took 5 bases from V and 3 from J; bases not matched to a gene: 8. The germline V gene has CDR1 SGHNT and CDR2 YENEEA. The CDR3 sequence: CASSVRTGYDTGELFF. DNA of the CDR3: TGTGCCAGCAGCGTACGGACAGGGTACGACACCGGGGAGCTGTTTTTT.

This sequence joins TRBV5-4 and TRBJ2-7; TRBD2 is a possible D gene (6 bases). Looked up from germline, CDR1 is SGHNT and CDR2 is YYREEE (reference sequence). The CDR3 consists of 15 residues. V was shortened by 5 bases and J by 5 bases, with 20 bases between the two germline ends. CDR3 sequence: CASRIAAGGGNEQYF. The CDR3 DNA sequence: TGTGCCAGCAGAATAGCAGCGGGTGGGGGGAACGAGCAGTACTTC.

This clone was recorded once. This chain connects TRBV7-2 to TRBJ1-4, with D hard to call. CDR1 is SGHTA, CDR2 FQGNSA, per germline. The CDR3 extends over 15 amino acids. V lost 8 bases and J 0 bases, leaving 13 bases between the germline ends. CDR3 sequence: CASALRWATNEKLFF. As DNA, the CDR3 is TGTGCCAGCGCACTACGATGGGCAACTAATGAAAAACTGTTTTTT.

This sequence joins TRBV6-1 and TRBJ1-1; D remains unclear. CDR1 and CDR2 from the germline V gene are MNHNS and SASEGT. The CDR3 contains 15 residues. Trimming shortened V by 4 bases and J by 4 bases, and 16 bases separated the two germline ends. The CDR3 DNA follows: TGTGCCAGCAGTGTCTCCCCGGCGGGGTTCACTGAAGCTTTCTTT. This codes for CASSVSPAGFTEAFF.